This T cell receptor beta chain was sequenced during a study of CD8 T cells in Susac syndrome. General study points: As acknowledged by the study, its TCR sequencing and HLA analysis included a relatively small number of individuals.

This clonotype was recorded only once. Antigen: not known. A quantity of about 0.5 to 1 ug RNA underwent reverse transcription using random hexamers. Each CDR3 protein gets one entry after TCRdb re-called the immunoSEQ multiplex PCR reads with MiXCR. Of more than 250,000 distinct CDR3 sequences detected, under 95% appear once; the ten largest clones hold approximately 0.065%. Unmatched junction bases numbered 16, after V lost 6 bases and J lost 6 bases. Per germline, CDR1 DFQATT and CDR2 SNEGSKA (reference sequence). The CDR3 consists of 15 residues. The gene calls are TRBV20-1 and TRBJ1-2; TRBD1 matches 7 bases. This TCR came from a human donor with multiple sclerosis. Sequenced: CD4+ T cells from PBMCs. The CDR3 DNA reads TGCAGTGCGGCCTCCGGACAGGAAGCGTCGGATGGCTACACCTTC. It codes for CSAASGQEASDGYTF.